The rows below give T cell receptor beta chains drawn from one sample of a study of blood T cell repertoires in COVID-19. Clones were read by immunoSEQ multiplex PCR, and TCRdb kept only the in-frame ones, dropping some. The data contain 95,000 to 150,000 clones, 84% of them seen just once; the ten biggest clones take up over 3%. The sample consisted of PBMCs or T cells enriched from blood (not recorded which). All receptors come from a woman between 25 and 40 years old who had recovered from COVID-19. The CDR3 runs from the conserved cysteine through the conserved F or W. D genes are given only for firm matches. Clone size, where shown, is once, few, many, or a class for clones that have expanded.

J: TRBJ2-5
size: -
V: TRBV27
D: -
CDR3: CASSSLLGGRYQETQYF
DNA: TGTGCCAGCAGTTCCCTCCTCGGCGGAAGGTACCAAGAGACCCAGTACTTC

J: TRBJ1-5
size: -
V: TRBV4-1
D: TRBD1
CDR3: CASSDPGTGGFRAQHF
DNA: TGCGCCAGCAGCGACCCTGGGACAGGGGGCTTCAGGGCCCAGCATTTT

J: TRBJ2-1
size: -
V: TRBV2
D: -
CDR3: CASSDKAPQFF
DNA: TGTGCCAGCAGTGACAAAGCGCCCCAGTTCTTC

J: TRBJ2-2
size: many
V: TRBV7-9
D: TRBD1
CDR3: CASSPGQGFPGELFF
DNA: TGTGCCAGCAGCCCCGGACAGGGATTTCCCGGGGAGCTGTTTTTT

J: TRBJ1-5
size: few
V: TRBV7-9
D: -
CDR3: CASSLVIGAKGGQPQHF
DNA: TGTGCCAGCAGCTTAGTGATCGGGGCCAAAGGGGGTCAGCCCCAGCATTTT

J: TRBJ2-5
size: few
V: TRBV27
D: TRBD2
CDR3: CASSLLAGGQETQYF
DNA: TGTGCCAGCAGTTTACTAGCGGGAGGACAAGAGACCCAGTACTTC

J: TRBJ2-1
size: many
V: TRBV4-1
D: TRBD2
CDR3: CASSQEFSGAGDEQFF
DNA: TGCGCCAGCAGCCAAGAATTCTCCGGGGCGGGAGACGAGCAGTTCTTC

J: TRBJ1-5
size: once
V: TRBV7-2
D: -
CDR3: CASSLANRSSNQPQHF
DNA: TGTGCCAGCAGCTTAGCGAACAGAAGTAGCAATCAGCCCCAGCATTTT

J: TRBJ2-7
size: -
V: TRBV27
D: -
CDR3: CASSTPGAGRTSYEQYF
DNA: TGTGCCAGCAGCACCCCCGGGGCGGGGCGGACCTCCTACGAGCAGTACTTC

J: TRBJ2-7
size: few
V: TRBV5-1
D: TRBD2
CDR3: CASSLTPGLALYEQYF
DNA: TGCGCCAGCAGCTTAACACCGGGACTAGCTCTCTACGAGCAGTACTTC

J: TRBJ2-3
size: -
V: TRBV7-6
D: TRBD2
CDR3: CASSLTSGTDTQYF
DNA: TGTGCCAGCAGCTTGACTAGCGGCACAGATACGCAGTATTTT

J: TRBJ1-2
size: -
V: TRBV4-3
D: -
CDR3: CASSRQGGGNYGYTF
DNA: TGCGCCAGCAGCCGTCAGGGAGGGGGTAACTATGGCTACACCTTC

J: TRBJ2-1
size: -
V: TRBV4-2
D: -
CDR3: CASSQVFFEWSSYNEQFF
DNA: TGTGCCAGCAGCCAAGTTTTTTTTGAGTGGAGCTCCTACAATGAGCAGTTCTTC

J: TRBJ2-7
size: -
V: TRBV7-2
D: TRBD1
CDR3: CASSEGQGAHEQYF
DNA: TGTGCCAGCAGCGAGGGACAGGGGGCACACGAGCAGTACTTC

J: TRBJ2-5
size: -
V: TRBV5-1
D: TRBD2
CDR3: CASSYLSGRGQETQYF
DNA: TGCGCCAGCAGCTACCTTAGCGGGAGGGGGCAAGAGACCCAGTACTTC

J: TRBJ1-6
size: -
V: TRBV4-2
D: TRBD1
CDR3: CASSQSRGTGSSPLHF
DNA: TGTGCCAGCAGCCAATCGCGCGGGACAGGCAGTTCACCCCTCCACTTT

J: TRBJ2-2
size: -
V: TRBV18
D: -
CDR3: CASSPGGNTGELFF
DNA: TGTGCCAGCTCACCAGGGGGCAACACCGGGGAGCTGTTTTTT

J: TRBJ2-7
size: -
V: TRBV11-3
D: TRBD2
CDR3: CASSLDTGLAGREQYF
DNA: TGTGCCAGCAGCTTGGATACGGGACTAGCGGGACGCGAGCAGTACTTC

J: TRBJ2-3
size: -
V: TRBV2
D: -
CDR3: CASYRDTYTDTQYF
DNA: TGTGCCAGCTATAGGGACACCTACACAGATACGCAGTATTTT

J: TRBJ2-2
size: -
V: TRBV15
D: -
CDR3: CATSSPSKNTGELFF
DNA: TGTGCCACCAGCTCACCCTCTAAGAACACCGGGGAGCTGTTTTTT

J: TRBJ2-6
size: -
V: TRBV7-3
D: -
CDR3: CASSSGILEANVLTF
DNA: TGTGCCAGCAGCTCCGGGATACTTGAGGCCAACGTCCTGACTTTC

J: TRBJ2-3
size: -
V: TRBV9
D: TRBD2
CDR3: CASSVRGVSIADTQYF
DNA: TGTGCCAGCAGCGTTCGGGGGGTTAGTATCGCAGATACGCAGTATTTT

J: TRBJ2-1
size: -
V: TRBV4-3
D: -
CDR3: CASSQGSRSGGQFF
DNA: TGCGCCAGCAGCCAAGGGTCGCGCTCAGGTGGGCAGTTCTTC

J: TRBJ1-6
size: -
V: TRBV28
D: -
CDR3: CASSLYGQGYNSPLHF
DNA: TGTGCCAGCAGTTTATATGGCCAGGGGTATAATTCACCCCTCCACTTT

J: TRBJ2-1
size: -
V: TRBV28
D: TRBD1
CDR3: CASRPGTGTNKQFF
DNA: TGTGCCAGCAGACCCGGGACAGGGACTAATAAGCAGTTCTTC

J: TRBJ2-7
size: once
V: TRBV29-1
D: -
CDR3: CSVDWQGDYGEQYF
DNA: TGCAGCGTTGACTGGCAGGGTGATTACGGAGAGCAGTACTTC

J: TRBJ2-1
size: -
V: TRBV28
D: TRBD2
CDR3: CASRPQWTSGFNEQFF
DNA: TGTGCCAGCAGGCCTCAATGGACTAGCGGTTTCAATGAGCAGTTCTTC

J: TRBJ1-1
size: -
V: TRBV14
D: TRBD1
CDR3: CASSQERGRTEAFF
DNA: TGTGCCAGCAGCCAAGAAAGGGGGCGTACTGAAGCTTTCTTT

J: TRBJ2-5
size: -
V: TRBV5-1
D: -
CDR3: CASSLPEETQYF
DNA: TGCGCCAGCAGCTTGCCAGAAGAGACCCAGTACTTC

J: TRBJ2-2
size: -
V: TRBV5-1
D: TRBD2
CDR3: CASSLGLAGGQDTGELFF
DNA: TGCGCCAGCAGCTTGGGTCTAGCGGGAGGGCAGGACACCGGGGAGCTGTTTTTT

J: TRBJ2-3
size: once
V: TRBV21-1
D: -
CDR3: CASSAASGRAKDTQYF
DNA: TGTGCCAGCAGCGCCGCTAGCGGGAGGGCCAAAGATACGCAGTATTTT

J: TRBJ2-7
size: -
V: TRBV7-2
D: TRBD2
CDR3: CASSLGPAGVGEQYF
DNA: TGTGCCAGCAGCTTAGGTCCAGCGGGAGTGGGCGAGCAGTACTTC

J: TRBJ1-4
size: -
V: TRBV27
D: -
CDR3: CASTLTGATNEKLFF
DNA: TGTGCCAGCACACTTACGGGGGCAACTAATGAAAAACTGTTTTTT

J: TRBJ1-1
size: -
V: TRBV27
D: -
CDR3: CASSPREDTEAFF
DNA: TGTGCCAGCAGCCCCAGGGAGGACACTGAAGCTTTCTTT

J: TRBJ2-1
size: -
V: TRBV19
D: -
CDR3: CASSKGHIITLNNEQFF
DNA: TGTGCCAGTAGTAAGGGACATATCATAACTCTTAACAATGAGCAGTTCTTC

J: TRBJ1-2
size: -
V: TRBV7-2
D: TRBD1
CDR3: CASSHRGTGYGYTF
DNA: TGTGCCAGCAGCCACCGGGGGACAGGCTATGGCTACACCTTC

J: TRBJ1-2
size: -
V: TRBV9
D: -
CDR3: CASSPGEVNYGYTF
DNA: TGTGCCAGCAGCCCGGGAGAGGTGAACTATGGCTACACCTTC

J: TRBJ1-5
size: -
V: TRBV28
D: -
CDR3: CASTLGGGRGSNQPQHF
DNA: TGTGCCAGCACCCTAGGGGGGGGGCGCGGTAGCAATCAGCCCCAGCATTTT

J: TRBJ1-5
size: few
V: TRBV20-1
D: TRBD1
CDR3: CSASLGDRGGGNQPQHF
DNA: TGCAGTGCTAGTCTCGGGGACAGGGGCGGCGGCAATCAGCCCCAGCATTTT

J: TRBJ1-3
size: -
V: TRBV4-3
D: -
CDR3: CASSQVEGPGNAGNTIYF
DNA: TGCGCCAGCAGCCAAGTTGAAGGGCCAGGGAACGCCGGAAACACCATATATTTT

J: TRBJ1-5
size: -
V: TRBV19
D: TRBD1
CDR3: CASSAPRDREDSRSNQPQHF
DNA: TGTGCCAGTAGTGCACCCCGGGACAGGGAGGATAGTAGGAGCAATCAGCCCCAGCATTTT

J: TRBJ2-1
size: -
V: TRBV3-1/TRBV3-2
D: -
CDR3: CASSQLHRDNEQFF
DNA: TGTGCCAGCAGCCAACTCCACAGAGACAATGAGCAGTTCTTC

J: TRBJ2-1
size: -
V: TRBV6-4
D: TRBD2
CDR3: CASSRGLAGDNEQFF
DNA: TGTGCCAGCAGTAGGGGACTAGCGGGAGATAATGAGCAGTTCTTC

J: TRBJ2-7
size: -
V: TRBV7-3
D: -
CDR3: CASSLDQGREQYF
DNA: TGTGCCAGCAGCTTAGATCAGGGGCGAGAGCAGTACTTC

J: TRBJ2-7
size: -
V: TRBV18
D: -
CDR3: CASSPRDNYEQYF
DNA: TGTGCCAGCTCACCAAGGGACAACTACGAGCAGTACTTC

J: TRBJ2-5
size: -
V: TRBV5-4
D: TRBD1
CDR3: CASRGTVQETQYF
DNA: TGTGCCAGCAGGGGGACAGTCCAAGAGACCCAGTACTTC

J: TRBJ2-1
size: -
V: TRBV19
D: TRBD2
CDR3: CASSMVAGTNEQFF
DNA: TGTGCCAGTAGTATGGTAGCGGGAACCAATGAGCAGTTCTTC

J: TRBJ1-2
size: -
V: TRBV27
D: TRBD1
CDR3: CASSQGQGYGYTF
DNA: TGTGCCAGCAGCCAAGGACAGGGCTATGGCTACACCTTC

J: TRBJ2-1
size: -
V: TRBV19
D: -
CDR3: CASSQRSGRGGEQFF
DNA: TGTGCCAGTAGTCAGAGGAGCGGAAGAGGCGGTGAGCAGTTCTTC

J: TRBJ2-1
size: -
V: TRBV30
D: TRBD2
CDR3: CAWSPREGGWYEQFF
DNA: TGTGCCTGGAGTCCCCGGGAGGGAGGGTGGTATGAGCAGTTCTTC

J: TRBJ1-5
size: -
V: TRBV19
D: TRBD1
CDR3: CASSIPFGTGGSQPQHF
DNA: TGTGCCAGTAGTATTCCCTTCGGGACAGGGGGAAGTCAGCCCCAGCATTTT

J: TRBJ1-6
size: few
V: TRBV7-3
D: TRBD1
CDR3: CASSTGTANSPLHF
DNA: TGTGCCAGCAGCACAGGGACAGCTAATTCACCCCTCCACTTT